This T cell receptor (beta chain) was profiled in a study of blood T cell repertoires in COVID-19. Study-wide context: T cells, B-cell-depleted T cells, or PBMCs provided the cDNA or gDNA that served as material.

Produced via immunoSEQ multiplex PCR; TCRdb's table is partial and in-frame only. The sample shows roughly 390,000 clones, around 85% of them seen only once. In its sample, this clone was seen once. The TCR was taken from a woman aged 18-29 years with acute or convalescent COVID-19. Sequenced material: peripheral blood.

CDR3 nucleotides: TGTGCCAGCAGTGATCCAAGACAGGGGGCCTACAATGAGCAGTTCTTC. Its translation is CASSDPRQGAYNEQFF. J is TRBJ2-1 and V is TRBV6-1; 9 bases map to TRBD1. V lost 3 bases to trimming and J lost 2 bases; unmatched junction nucleotides: 5. The CDR3 length is 16 residues. Germline-derived CDR1 and CDR2 are MNHNS and SASEGT.